This entry features one T cell receptor (beta chain) sequence. Germline values: CDR1 SGHTA, CDR2 FQGNSA. Germline trimming cut 2 bases from V and 4 bases from J; bases unmatched to any gene: 10. The CDR3 is 16 residues long. The sample is drawn from a study of blood T cell repertoires in COVID-19. Study-level background: Material from acute and convalescent COVID-19 was sourced from the United States, Italy and Spain. PBMCs, B-cell-depleted T cells, or T cells provided the cDNA or gDNA that made up the material.

Methods used by the authors: Scientists estimated how many nucleated cells there were by amplifying reference gene primers. Here immunoSEQ multiplex PCR was the method, and the copy in TCRdb shows in-frame clones only, minus some. Clone size and the V and J calls come from that table; the DNA yielded D and trimming. This sample yields over 95,000 clones, of which roughly 76% are seen a single time; around 9.3% belongs to the top ten. The gene calls are TRBV7-2 and TRBJ2-5; 7 bases map to TRBD1. Sequences were obtained from peripheral blood. This TCR came from a human donor in a cohort sampled during active COVID-19. DNA of the CDR3: TGTGCCAGCAGCTTAAACGGGCAGGGGGTGGCAGAGACCCAGTACTTC. Translation: CASSLNGQGVAETQYF.